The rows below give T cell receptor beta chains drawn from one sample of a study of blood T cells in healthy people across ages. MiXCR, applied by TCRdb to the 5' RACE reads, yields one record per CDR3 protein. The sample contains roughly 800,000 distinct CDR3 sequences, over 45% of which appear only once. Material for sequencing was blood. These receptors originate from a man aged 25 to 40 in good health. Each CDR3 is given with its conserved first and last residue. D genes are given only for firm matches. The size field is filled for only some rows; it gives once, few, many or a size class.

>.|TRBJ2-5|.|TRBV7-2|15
CASGRQLTGANEQYF
TGTGCCAGCGGCCGTCAACTTACAGGTGCCAATGAGCAGTACTTC
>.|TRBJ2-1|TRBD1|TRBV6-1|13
CASSRQGTNEQFF
TGTGCCAGCTCCCGACAGGGAACCAATGAGCAGTTCTTC
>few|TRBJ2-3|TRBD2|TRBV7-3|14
CASSFQGGSDTQYF
TGTGCCAGCAGCTTCCAGGGAGGGTCAGATACGCAGTATTTT
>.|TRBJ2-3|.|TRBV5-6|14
CASSLWGDADTQYF
TGTGCCAGCAGCTTGTGGGGGGATGCAGATACGCAGTATTTT
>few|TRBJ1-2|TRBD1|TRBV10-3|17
CAISEQRGDRVNYGYTF
TGTGCCATCAGTGAACAACGGGGGGACAGGGTCAACTATGGCTACACCTTC
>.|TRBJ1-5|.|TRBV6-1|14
CASSEEGLAQPQHF
TGTGCCAGCAGTGAAGAGGGTCTGGCCCAGCCCCAGCATTTT
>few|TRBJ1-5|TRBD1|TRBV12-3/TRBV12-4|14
CASSDSGGYQPQHF
TGTGCCAGCAGCGATTCAGGGGGGTATCAGCCCCAGCATTTT
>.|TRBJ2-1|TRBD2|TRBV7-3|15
CASSRLAGAYNEQFF
TGTGCCAGCAGCCGACTAGCGGGCGCCTACAATGAGCAGTTCTTC
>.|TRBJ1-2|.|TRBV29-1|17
CSVGEFEAYYDYYGYTF
TGCAGCGTTGGAGAGTTTGAGGCCTACTATGATTACTATGGCTACACCTTC
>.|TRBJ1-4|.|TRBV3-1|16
CASSGRVGTGSEKLFF
TGTGCCAGCAGCGGAAGAGTGGGAACGGGTAGTGAAAAACTGTTTTTT
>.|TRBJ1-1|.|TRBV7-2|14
CASSPGGSDTEAFF
TGTGCCAGCAGCCCGGGCGGGTCCGACACTGAAGCTTTCTTT
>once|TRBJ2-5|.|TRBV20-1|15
CSATYRQGLGETQYF
TGCAGTGCTACCTACAGGCAGGGGTTGGGAGAGACCCAGTACTTC
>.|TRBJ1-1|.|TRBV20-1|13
CSARSVSNAEAFF
TGCAGTGCTAGATCGGTTTCGAACGCTGAAGCTTTCTTT
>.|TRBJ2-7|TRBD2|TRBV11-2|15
CASSARGTSRGEQYF
TGTGCCAGCAGCGCCAGGGGGACTAGCAGAGGCGAGCAGTACTTC
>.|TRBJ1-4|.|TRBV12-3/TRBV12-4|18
CASSLGPLYPSTNEKLFF
TGTGCCAGCAGTTTGGGACCCTTATATCCGTCAACTAATGAAAAACTGTTTTTT
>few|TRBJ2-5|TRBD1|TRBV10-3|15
CAINQPGQGAETQYF
TGTGCCATCAACCAACCGGGACAGGGGGCTGAGACCCAGTACTTC
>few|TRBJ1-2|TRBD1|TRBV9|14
CASSALTGVHGYTF
TGTGCCAGCAGCGCCTTGACAGGGGTTCATGGCTACACCTTC
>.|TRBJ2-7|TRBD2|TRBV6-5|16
CASRVLGTSGAYEQYF
TGTGCCAGCAGGGTCCTCGGGACTAGCGGAGCATACGAGCAGTACTTC
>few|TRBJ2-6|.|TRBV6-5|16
CASSYVGSSGANVLTF
TGTGCCAGCAGTTACGTCGGTTCCTCTGGGGCCAACGTCCTGACTTTC
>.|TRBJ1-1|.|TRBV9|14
CASTPWETGTEAFF
TGTGCCAGCACCCCGTGGGAGACGGGCACTGAAGCTTTCTTT
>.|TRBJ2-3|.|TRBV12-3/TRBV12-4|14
CASSLSHRADTQYF
TGTGCCAGCAGTCTGTCTCACAGGGCAGATACGCAGTATTTT
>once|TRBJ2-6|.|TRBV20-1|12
CSSTSGANVLTF
TGCAGCTCCACCTCTGGGGCCAACGTCCTGACTTTC
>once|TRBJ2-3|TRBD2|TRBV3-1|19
CASSFTRAGGRRSTDTQYF
TGTGCCAGCAGCTTTACTAGAGCGGGGGGGCGAAGGAGCACAGATACGCAGTATTTT
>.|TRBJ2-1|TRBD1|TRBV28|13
CATRDGTANEQFF
TGTGCCACCAGGGACGGGACAGCCAATGAGCAGTTCTTC
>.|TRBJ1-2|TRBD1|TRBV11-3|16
CASRTGAGGAWDGYTF
TGTGCCAGCAGGACAGGGGCAGGGGGCGCATGGGATGGCTACACCTTC
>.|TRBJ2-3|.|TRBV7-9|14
CASSPRGTLQGQYF
TGTGCCAGCAGCCCTAGGGGGACTCTACAGGGGCAGTATTTT
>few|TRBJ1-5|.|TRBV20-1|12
CSAGYPGQPQHF
TGCAGTGCGGGCTACCCGGGTCAGCCCCAGCATTTT
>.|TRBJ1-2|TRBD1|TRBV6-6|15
CASSYSFTGGYGYTF
TGTGCCAGCAGTTACTCGTTCACAGGGGGCTATGGCTACACCTTC
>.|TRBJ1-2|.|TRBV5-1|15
CASSLSPHRSYGYTF
TGCGCCAGCAGCTTGTCGCCTCATAGAAGCTATGGCTACACCTTC
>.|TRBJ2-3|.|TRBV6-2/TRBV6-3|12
CASKSIPDTQYF
TGTGCCAGCAAATCCATCCCAGATACGCAGTATTTT
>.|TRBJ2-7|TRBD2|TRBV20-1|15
CSAAAGGRRSYEQYF
TGCAGTGCTGCCGCGGGGGGTAGGAGGTCCTACGAGCAGTACTTC
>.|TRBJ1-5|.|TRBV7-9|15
CASSDTGTLNQPQHF
TGTGCCAGCAGCGATACCGGGACATTAAATCAGCCCCAGCATTTT
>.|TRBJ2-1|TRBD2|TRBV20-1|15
CSAQGGGSSYNEQFF
TGCAGTGCTCAAGGTGGCGGGAGCTCCTACAATGAGCAGTTCTTC
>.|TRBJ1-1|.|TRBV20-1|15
CSASGSEGYNTEAFF
TGCAGTGCTAGTGGGTCGGAAGGGTACAACACTGAAGCTTTCTTT
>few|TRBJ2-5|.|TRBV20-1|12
CSTLAPKETQYF
TGCAGTACACTGGCACCGAAAGAGACCCAGTACTTC
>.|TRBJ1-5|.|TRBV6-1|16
CASSERGSYSNQPQHF
TGTGCCAGCAGTGAAAGGGGGTCCTATAGCAATCAGCCCCAGCATTTT
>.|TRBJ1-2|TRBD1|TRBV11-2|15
CASSGGQATNYGYTF
TGTGCCAGCAGCGGGGGACAGGCGACTAACTATGGCTACACCTTC
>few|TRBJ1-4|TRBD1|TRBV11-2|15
CASSAGQGNGEKLFF
TGTGCCAGCAGCGCCGGACAGGGTAACGGAGAAAAACTGTTTTTT
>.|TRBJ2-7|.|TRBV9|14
CASSPQGSFHEQYF
TGTGCCAGCAGCCCCCAGGGTTCTTTCCACGAGCAGTACTTC
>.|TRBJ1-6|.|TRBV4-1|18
CASSQYSGPGRLNSPLHF
TGCGCCAGCAGCCAATATTCCGGCCCGGGACGATTGAATTCACCCCTCCACTTT
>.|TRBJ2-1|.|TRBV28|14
CASSLSPSYNEQFF
TGTGCCAGCAGTTTATCCCCTTCCTACAATGAGCAGTTCTTC
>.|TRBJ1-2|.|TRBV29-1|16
CSVELEGLLLSNGYTF
TGCAGCGTTGAATTGGAGGGGTTGCTTCTATCCAATGGCTACACCTTC
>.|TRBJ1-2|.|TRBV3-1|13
CASSQAPGGGYTF
TGTGCCAGCAGCCAAGCGCCCGGAGGTGGCTACACCTTC
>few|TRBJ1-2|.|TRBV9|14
CASRGRGEFYGYTF
TGTGCCAGCAGGGGACGGGGGGAGTTCTATGGCTACACCTTC
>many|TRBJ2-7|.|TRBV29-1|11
CSVEVGYEQYF
TGCAGCGTTGAAGTGGGGTACGAGCAGTACTTC